The next 25 T cell receptor beta chains were all read from a single sample in a study of T cell responses to AZD1222 COVID-19 vaccine. Sequenced by immunoSEQ multiplex PCR; TCRdb stores in-frame clones only, minus some. Among approximately 130,000 clones listed, about 94% were seen once. This specimen was peripheral blood, taken on day 0 of AZD1222 vaccination. The receptors shown here come from an adult in good health.

This clone showed up just once. The chain links TRBV7-8 to TRBJ1-1; the D is unclear. This CDR3 region has 17 residues. V lost 3 bases, J lost 0 bases, and 17 bases lay in between. CDR1 and CDR2 from the germline V gene are SGHVS and FQNEAQ. The CDR3 loop is CASSFVRNRLMNTEAFF. The CDR3 bases are TGTGCCAGCAGCTTTGTCAGGAACCGACTAATGAACACTGAAGCTTTCTTT.

The V gene is TRBV6-1, the J gene TRBJ1-5, with D possibly matching TRBD1 (5 bases). The CDR3 consists of 15 residues. V was trimmed by 2 bases and J by 2 bases, leaving 10 bases between them. The germline gives CDR1 MNHNS, CDR2 SASEGT. The CDR3 is CASSESRGRNQPQHF. CDR3 DNA: TGTGCCAGCAGTGAATCAAGGGGACGCAATCAGCCCCAGCATTTT.

The rearrangement joins TRBV9 to TRBJ2-3; 7 bases are a match to TRBD2. The V gene's germline CDR1 is SGDLS and CDR2 YYNGEE. Trimming removed 2 bases from V and 6 bases from J; junction bases left unmatched: 6. The CDR3 spans 14 residues. This CDR3 is CASSVFPGGDTQYF. CDR3 DNA: TGTGCCAGCAGCGTTTTTCCGGGGGGTGATACGCAGTATTTT.

The chain combines TRBV2 with TRBJ1-2; D is unresolved. From germline, CDR1 is SNHLY and CDR2 FYNNEI. The CDR3 contains 16 residues. Trimming pared 3 bases from V and 4 bases from J, leaving 18 bases between. The CDR3 reads CASSDRGGRHSYGYTF. In nucleotides, the CDR3 is TGTGCCAGCAGTGACCGAGGCGGCCGACATAGCTATGGCTACACCTTC.

V usage is TRBV19 and J usage is TRBJ2-2; 8 nucleotides agree with TRBD2. With V trimmed by 0 bases and J by 2 bases, 11 bases remained unmatched. Germline V lookup: CDR1 LNHDA, CDR2 SQIVND (reference sequence). This CDR3 spans 19 amino acids. Written as DNA, the CDR3 is TGTGCCAGTAGTATAGATGGATTCGGCGGGGGGCCTAACACCGGGGAGCTGTTTTTT. Translating gives CASSIDGFGGGPNTGELFF. Full variable domain (rest looked up from reference TRBV19 and TRBJ2-2): DGGITQSPKYLFRKEGQNVTLSCEQNLNHDAMYWYRQDPGQGLRLIYYSQIVNDFQKGDIAEGYSVSREKKESFPLTVTSAQKNPTAFYLCASSIDGFGGGPNTGELFFGEGSRLTVL.

The chain is built from TRBV6-5 and TRBJ2-7, with 11 bases fitting TRBD1. V dropped 4 bases and J dropped 7; count of bases not matched to a gene: 3. This CDR3 contains 13 residues. Germline V CDR1 and CDR2: MNHEY, SVGAGI. The CDR3 loop reads CASSWTGGGEQYF. The CDR3 DNA follows: TGTGCCAGCAGTTGGACAGGGGGCGGTGAGCAGTACTTC.

The chain combines TRBV12-5 with TRBJ1-2; D perhaps matches TRBD1 (5 bases). CDR3 length: 15 amino acids. The germline V gene has CDR1 LGHNT and CDR2 FRNRAP. Trimming left V 4 bases short and J 4 bases short, with 16 bases between. The CDR3 region has the DNA TGTGCTAGTGGTTGGGGACGGGGTGTGGGCTATGGCTACACCTTC. It codes for CASGWGRGVGYGYTF. The entire variable domain, with the rest obtained from reference TRBV12-5 and TRBJ1-2, is as follows: DARVTQTPRHKVTEMGQEVTMRCQPILGHNTVFWYRQTMMQGLELLAYFRNRAPLDDSGMPKDRFSAEMPDATLATLKIQPSEPRDSAVYFCASGWGRGVGYGYTFGSGTRLTVV.

The V gene is TRBV27, the J gene TRBJ1-6; possibly TRBD1 for D (6 bases). V lost 3 bases and J lost 8, with 14 bases in between. The CDR3 sequence is 15 residues long. CDR1 is MNHEY and CDR2 is SMNVEV in the germline V gene (reference sequence). The CDR3 DNA is TGTGCCAGCAGTTTCCTACAGGGCGCAGATTCACCCCTCCACTTT. Its protein product is CASSFLQGADSPLHF.

This rearrangement joins TRBV20-1 to TRBJ1-3; D not resolved. The germline V gene encodes CDR1 DFQATT and CDR2 SNEGSKA (reference sequence). CDR3 length equals 14 residues. Trimming removed 3 bases at V and 0 bases at J, with 9 bases between. CDR3 in DNA: TGCAGTGCTAGTAGCCGAGGCTCTGGAAACACCATATATTTT. It yields the protein CSASSRGSGNTIYF.

The CDR3 is CASQPSGTPTYGYTF. DNA of the CDR3: TGTGCCAGCCAGCCTAGCGGTACGCCCACCTATGGCTACACCTTC. The rearrangement joins TRBV5-4 to TRBJ1-2; D is ambiguous. The CDR3 totals 15 residues. In germline, CDR1 is SGHNT, CDR2 YYREEE (reference sequence). The V gene lost 7 bases and the J gene lost 4 bases, with 20 bases spanning the gap. The variable domain in full, completed from reference TRBV5-4 and TRBJ1-2, reads ETGVTQSPTHLIKTRGQQVTLRCSSQSGHNTVSWYQQALGQGPQFIFQYYREEENGRGNFPPRFSGLQFPNYSSELNVNALELDDSALYLCASQPSGTPTYGYTFGSGTRLTVV.

The V gene is TRBV28, the J gene TRBJ2-7; D gene unclear. Trimming took 6 bases from V and 3 from J, leaving 6 bases between them. This CDR3 contains 11 residues. Germline V gene sequence: CDR1 MDHEN, CDR2 SYDVKM. The CDR3 DNA reads TGTGCCAGCAGCTCTTACTACGAGCAGTACTTC. Protein: CASSSYYEQYF.

V and J are TRBV27 and TRBJ2-2; TRBD2 matches at 11 bases. The CDR3 loop spans 17 amino acids. Germline V gene lookup returns CDR1 MNHEY and CDR2 SMNVEV (reference sequence). Trimming removed 5 bases from V and 1 base from J; junction bases left unmatched: 6. DNA for the CDR3: TGTGCCAGCAGTCCCGTCCTAGCGGGGGGGAACACCGGGGAGCTGTTTTTT. This encodes CASSPVLAGGNTGELFF.

The chain employs TRBV2 and TRBJ1-4; a weak D match, TRBD1 (5 bases). Trimming removed 8 bases at V and 4 bases at J, with 20 bases between. The germline gives CDR1 SNHLY, CDR2 FYNNEI. The CDR3 length is 16 residues. This chain's CDR3 is CASSIHPGLINEKLFF. The DNA of the CDR3 is TGTGCCAGCTCAATACATCCGGGACTCATTAATGAAAAACTGTTTTTT.

V usage is TRBV6-5 and J usage is TRBJ2-7; the match to TRBD1 covers 8 bases. CDR1 MNHEY and CDR2 SVGAGI come from the germline V gene. The CDR3 has 13 amino acids. The V gene end was trimmed by 2 bases and the J gene end by 5 bases; junction bases not matched to a gene: 2. The CDR3 sequence: CASSYDRGHEQYF. CDR3 coding DNA: TGTGCCAGCAGTTACGACAGGGGCCACGAGCAGTACTTC.

J is TRBJ1-6 and V is TRBV6-5, with 8 positions matching TRBD1. The CDR3 consists of 15 residues. V shed 1 base, J shed 6 bases, and the junction held 2 bases outside the gene matches. CDR1 and CDR2 from the germline V gene are MNHEY and SVGAGI. The CDR3 sequence: CASSYLGQVNSPLHF. CDR3 coding DNA: TGTGCCAGCAGTTACTTGGGACAGGTTAATTCACCCCTCCACTTT.

The chain couples TRBV6-6 to TRBJ1-3; D not certain. Germline V lookup: CDR1 MNHNY, CDR2 SVGAGI (reference sequence). The CDR3 spans 14 residues. V was pared by 4 bases and J by 0 bases, with 7 bases between. CDR3: CASSLGSSGNTIYF. CDR3 nucleotides: TGTGCCAGCAGTTTGGGTTCCTCTGGAAACACCATATATTTT.

Worth noting for this clone: Sequence at one end of the junction differs from germline and may be a read error. The chain combines TRBV7-7 with TRBJ2-1; D uncertain. The CDR3 has 16 amino acids. Germline V gives CDR1 SSHAT, CDR2 FNYEAQ (reference sequence). The CDR3 DNA reads as TGTGCTAGCAGCCCCCAAGGGCCTAGCTCCTACAATGAGCAGTTCTTC. Its protein product is CASSPQGPSSYNEQFF.

The J gene is TRBJ2-1, the V gene TRBV5-1; unclear D gene. With 1 base removed from V and 6 bases from J, the gap between germline ends came to 14 bases. This CDR3 region has 15 residues. Germline V gives CDR1 SGHRS, CDR2 YFSETQ. The CDR3 DNA sequence: TGCGCCAGCAGCTTGTCCCTGGGTGTTGGCAATGAGCAGTTCTTC. Translation: CASSLSLGVGNEQFF.

This rearrangement joins TRBV18 to TRBJ2-7; 9 nucleotides align to TRBD2. The CDR3 length is 16 residues. The germline gives CDR1 KGHSH, CDR2 LQKENI. Trimming removed 2 bases from V and 4 bases from J; junction bases left unmatched: 9. Here the CDR3 DNA reads TGTGCCAGCTCACCAGTGATAGCGGGGGCCAAGTACGAGCAGTACTTC. Residues: CASSPVIAGAKYEQYF.

The chain uses TRBV19 and TRBJ1-5; D not certain. V was shortened by 7 bases and J by 0 bases, with 13 bases between the two germline ends. Per germline, CDR1 LNHDA and CDR2 SQIVND (reference sequence). This CDR3 is built from 15 residues. The CDR3 sequence is CASTLWENSNQPQHF. The CDR3 bases are TGTGCCAGTACCCTTTGGGAGAATAGCAATCAGCCCCAGCATTTT.

The chain carries TRBV12-5 and TRBJ1-2, with TRBD1 as a possible D gene (6 bases). The length of the CDR3 is 16 residues. Trimming took off 3 bases at V and 3 bases at J, with 17 bases between the two ends. In germline, CDR1 is LGHNT, CDR2 FRNRAP. The CDR3 DNA reads as TGTGCTAGTGGTTTAGGGAGGGGGGACGGAGACTATGGCTACACCTTC. Translated, it gives CASGLGRGDGDYGYTF.

The chain is built from TRBV14 and TRBJ1-1, with a tentative D call TRBD1 (6 bases). CDR3 size: 15 residues. V shed 3 bases and J shed 5 bases, with 16 bases lying between them. Germline values: CDR1 SGHDN, CDR2 FVKESK. CDR3 coding DNA: TGTGCCAGCAGCCACGGACAGTCCGTGGGAACTGAAGCTTTCTTT. Its translation is CASSHGQSVGTEAFF.

The CDR3 region has the DNA TGTGCCAGCAGTTATAGCCTTCCCGAAAAACTGTTTTTT. Translating gives CASSYSLPEKLFF. The chain couples TRBV12-3 or TRBV12-4 to TRBJ1-4; D gene ambiguous. With 4 bases removed from V and 8 bases from J, the gap between germline ends came to 11 bases. The CDR3 consists of 13 residues.

The V gene is TRBV3-1 (or the pseudogene TRBV3-2), the J gene TRBJ1-2, with 8 bases lining up with TRBD1. V was clipped by 3 bases and J by 8 bases; unmatched bases: 11. Per the germline V gene, CDR1 is LGHDT and CDR2 is YNNKEL (reference sequence). CDR3 length equals 15 residues. The CDR3 sequence is CASSHSTGVEGGYTF. In DNA, the CDR3 is TGTGCCAGCAGCCATTCGACAGGGGTCGAGGGCGGCTACACCTTC.

The V call is TRBV7-2, the J call TRBJ2-4; a weak D match, TRBD2 (5 bases). The CDR3 length is 13 residues. Trimming took off 1 base at V and 6 bases at J, with 7 bases between the two ends. CDR1 SGHTA and CDR2 FQGNSA come from the germline V gene. This chain's CDR3 is CASSLGGLNIQYF. The CDR3 bases are TGTGCCAGCAGCTTAGGAGGGTTAAACATTCAGTACTTC.